This TCR beta chain is from a study of blood T cell repertoires in COVID-19. The CDR3 consists of 15 residues. Trimming pared 6 bases from V and 2 bases from J, leaving 13 bases between. Germline values: CDR1 MNHEY, CDR2 SVGAGI. Profiled with immunoSEQ multiplex PCR; TCRdb holds only in-frame clones, not every one. The sample yields around 57,000 clones, approximately 90% seen once. Sequencing was done on a sample of peripheral blood. V usage is TRBV6-5 and J usage is TRBJ2-2; TRBD2 might be the D (6 bases). This clonotype was sampled from a human donor with active COVID-19. The donor label of this sample is uncertain. The CDR3 spells CASRGDGRNTGELFF. The CDR3 DNA follows: TGTGCCAGCAGGGGGGACGGGAGAAACACCGGGGAGCTGTTTTTT.